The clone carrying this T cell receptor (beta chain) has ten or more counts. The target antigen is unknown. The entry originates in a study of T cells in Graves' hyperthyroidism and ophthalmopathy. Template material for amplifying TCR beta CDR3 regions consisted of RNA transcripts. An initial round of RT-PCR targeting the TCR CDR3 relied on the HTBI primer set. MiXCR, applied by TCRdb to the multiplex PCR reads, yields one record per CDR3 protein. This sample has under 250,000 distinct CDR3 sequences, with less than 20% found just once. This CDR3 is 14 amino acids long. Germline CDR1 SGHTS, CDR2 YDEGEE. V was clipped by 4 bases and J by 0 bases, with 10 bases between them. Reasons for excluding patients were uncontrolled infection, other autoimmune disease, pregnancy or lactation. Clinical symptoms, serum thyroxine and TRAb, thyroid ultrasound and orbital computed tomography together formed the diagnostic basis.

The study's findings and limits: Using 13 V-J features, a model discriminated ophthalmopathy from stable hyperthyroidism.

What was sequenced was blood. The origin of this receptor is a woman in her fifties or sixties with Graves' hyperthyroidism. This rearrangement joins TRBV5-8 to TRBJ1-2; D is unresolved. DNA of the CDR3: TGTGCCAGCAGCGCGTATCCGACTAACTATGGCTACACCTTC. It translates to CASSAYPTNYGYTF.